The rows below give T cell receptor beta chains drawn from one sample of a study of blood T cells in healthy people across ages. One entry per CDR3 protein results from TCRdb running MiXCR on the 5' RACE reads. This table holds around 1,100,000 distinct CDR3 sequences, more than 30% found once. The sequencing sample was made of blood. The receptors stem from a man younger than 30 in good health. Both conserved end residues are part of each CDR3. The D gene is left open where the match is weak. Part of the rows lack a size; the others show once, few, many or a class for expanded clones.

TRBD1	TRBV5-4	TRBJ1-2	.	CASSTGTGLGYGYTF	TGTGCCAGCAGCACCGGGACAGGGCTTGGGTATGGCTACACCTTC
TRBD2	TRBV20-1	TRBJ2-7	.	CSASARTSDFEQYF	TGCAGTGCCTCGGCCCGGACTAGCGATTTCGAGCAGTACTTC
.	TRBV20-1	TRBJ2-3	many	CSARDRGRTDTQYF	TGCAGTGCTAGAGATCGTGGTAGGACAGATACGCAGTATTTT
.	TRBV5-6	TRBJ2-1	few	CASRRAGQHSYNEQFF	TGTGCCAGCAGACGGGCGGGGCAGCATTCCTACAATGAGCAGTTCTTC
.	TRBV6-2/TRBV6-3	TRBJ1-2	few	CASTRTPNYGYTF	TGTGCCAGCACCAGGACACCAAACTATGGCTACACCTTC
.	TRBV7-9	TRBJ2-2	.	CASSSRADTGELFF	TGTGCCAGCAGCTCTCGAGCGGACACCGGGGAGCTGTTTTTT
.	TRBV20-1	TRBJ2-5	.	CSARPPWQNPLGEQYF	TGCAGTGCTAGGCCTCCCTGGCAGAACCCATTAGGTGAGCAGTACTTC
.	TRBV12-3/TRBV12-4	TRBJ1-5	few	CAIGDGSPQHF	TGTGCCATTGGGGATGGTAGCCCCCAGCATTTT
.	TRBV7-8	TRBJ1-4	few	CASNIGTTNEKLFF	TGTGCCAGCAACATAGGGACAACTAATGAAAAACTGTTTTTT
TRBD1	TRBV2	TRBJ1-4	.	CASSEDRDPELFF	TGTGCCAGCAGTGAGGACAGGGATCCGGAACTGTTTTTT
.	TRBV20-1	TRBJ2-1	once	CSARVGARNEQFF	TGCAGTGCTAGAGTGGGGGCTAGGAATGAGCAGTTCTTC
.	TRBV6-6	TRBJ1-5	few	CATQGSNQPQHF	TGTGCCACCCAGGGTAGCAATCAGCCCCAGCATTTT
.	TRBV7-2	TRBJ2-7	.	CASSKSVWGVATNEQYF	TGTGCCAGCAGTAAATCGGTCTGGGGGGTTGCAACCAATGAGCAGTACTTC
.	TRBV2	TRBJ1-5	once	CASSVAGSSNQPQHF	TGTGCCAGCAGTGTAGCGGGGTCGAGCAATCAGCCCCAGCATTTT
TRBD1	TRBV6-6	TRBJ2-5	.	CASSTPQGVETQYF	TGTGCCAGCAGTACCCCACAGGGGGTGGAGACCCAGTACTTC
TRBD1	TRBV6-6	TRBJ1-5	.	CASSYGDSNNHQPQHF	TGTGCCAGCAGTTATGGGGACAGTAACAATCATCAGCCCCAGCATTTT